This T cell receptor (beta chain) was captured by sequencing in a study of shared clonotypes between healthy human individuals. Generated by immunoSEQ multiplex PCR, the TCRdb table keeps only in-frame clones and is missing some. The sample includes about 2 million clones, around 95% of them seen just once. This CDR3 contains 15 residues. Trimming cost V 5 bases and J 0 bases, with 14 bases left between them. Germline loops: CDR1 MNHEY, CDR2 SVGAGI. This TCR was recovered from a man aged 18 to 30 in good health. The V and J genes are TRBV6-5 and TRBJ2-7, with a possible D match to TRBD1 (7 bases). The sequenced sample consisted of naive CD4+ T cells sorted from blood. Subset here: CD45RA+ positively selected. The DNA of the CDR3 is TGTGCCAGCAGTGGCGGGACAGCCGGCTCCTACGAGCAGTACTTC. It is translated as CASSGGTAGSYEQYF.